The clone carrying this T cell receptor beta chain was recorded many times. The antigen is unknown. The ends lost 0 bases at V and 4 bases at J; junction bases unmatched: 2. This CDR3 spans 15 amino acids. CDR1 is SEHNR, CDR2 FQNEAQ, per germline (reference sequence). The data were obtained in a study of T-cell reconstitution after alpha-beta-depleted transplantation in children. Study conclusions and caveats: Several hundred rapidly expanded clones from non-depleted graft cells reportedly supplied alpha-beta T cells about two months post-transplant.

Preparation of the TCRbeta library involved a method that used unique molecular identifiers. TCRdb fed the PCR reads into MiXCR, producing one record per CDR3 protein. The top ten clones hold around 2% of a sample with around 450,000 distinct CDR3 sequences, over 9.5% of them seen once. The rearrangement uses TRBV7-9 and TRBJ2-7; TRBD2 matches 11 bases. The sample consisted of PBMCs, taken before TCRalphabeta/CD19-depleted stem cell transplant. The sequence was obtained from a child aged 2-15 years with inherited bone marrow failure, due to receive a stem cell transplant. Here the CDR3 DNA reads TGTGCCAGCAGCTTAGCCCGGACTAGCGGGTACGAGCAGTACTTC. Translating gives CASSLARTSGYEQYF. The whole variable domain, filled in from reference TRBV7-9 and TRBJ2-7, reads DTGVSQNPRHKITKRGQNVTFRCDPISEHNRLYWYRQTLGQGPEFLTYFQNEAQLEKSRLLSDRFSAERPKGSFSTLEIQRTEQGDSAMYLCASSLARTSGYEQYFGPGTRLTVT.